This paragraph covers one TCR beta chain sequence. What it binds is not known. The length of the CDR3 is 17 residues. CDR1 and CDR2 from the germline V gene are SGHVS and FNYEAQ. Trimming cost V 1 base and J 1 base, with 16 bases left between them. This entry comes from a study of OX40 agonist ivuxolimab in advanced cancers. The wider study: Ivuxolimab, an antibody that agonizes OX40 (CD134), was administered to the patients. Every 2 weeks, patients got intravenous ivuxolimab at one of six dose levels (0.01-10 mg/kg).

Only in-frame clones appear in the TCRdb table, and some are missing; sequencing was by immunoSEQ multiplex PCR. The sample comprises tens of thousands of clones, roughly 90% of which are singletons, and around 28% rests with the top ten. Regarding the study as a whole: CD4+ and CD8+ blood T cells expanded clonally by week 6 at 0.1 to 3.0 mg/kg. Expanded peripheral T cells had an undetermined antigen specificity.

This chain uses TRBV7-6 with TRBJ1-1; D unresolved. The starting material was CD4+ or CD8+ T cells sorted from blood, obtained in a trial of the OX40 agonist ivuxolimab. The source is an adult with an advanced solid tumor such as melanoma, head and neck, liver or kidney cancer. The CDR3 loop reads CASSLVFGSQSNTEAFF. CDR3 nucleotide sequence: TGTGCCAGCAGCTTAGTTTTTGGGTCACAGTCGAACACTGAAGCTTTCTTT.